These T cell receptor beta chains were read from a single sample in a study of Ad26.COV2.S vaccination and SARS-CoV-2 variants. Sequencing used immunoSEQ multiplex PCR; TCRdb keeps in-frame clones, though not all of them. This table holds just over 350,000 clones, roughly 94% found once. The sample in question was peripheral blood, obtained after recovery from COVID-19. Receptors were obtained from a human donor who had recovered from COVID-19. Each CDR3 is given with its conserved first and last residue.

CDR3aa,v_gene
CASSLKRHGEQFF,TRBV7-3
CASSLTGTSSPLHF,TRBV27
CASSTGLAEADTQYF,TRBV7-7
CASTTGTPEAFF,TRBV12-3/TRBV12-4
CASRQIGGQPQHF,TRBV28
CASSDPEGRRLGSNQPQHF,TRBV6-1
CASSSLDTSYNEQFF,TRBV7-9
CSVDMGTGEGYTF,TRBV29-1
CASSYPLAGPNEQFF,TRBV6-5
CASSEQVAQETQYF,TRBV7-7
CASSQLPGQGEAFF,TRBV3-1/TRBV3-2
CASRNPTGVNEQYF,TRBV6-5
CASSSWGKETQYF,TRBV5-1
CASSLAPGEQYF,TRBV5-4
CASSPTGGTYEQYF,TRBV6-5
CASGSPLHF,TRBV9
CASIGPNEQFF,TRBV19
CASSLKGEQYF,TRBV5-1
CASSLRQGPYEQYF,TRBV27
CASSQATANTEAFF,TRBV3-1/TRBV3-2
CASSDRGKGYEQYF,TRBV10-1
CASSLVGGDHRPQHF,TRBV5-1
CASSSLAAGELFF,TRBV11-3
CASSRAPEGRETQYF,TRBV4-1
CASSQGYSYEQYF,TRBV14
CASRGYYGYTF,TRBV25-1
CASSGDSLAAQPQHF,TRBV7-9